Sequencing of this T cell receptor (beta chain) was carried out in a study of Ad26.COV2.S vaccination and SARS-CoV-2 variants. As for the study in general: The donor was enrolled in the Ad26.COV2.S arm of the COV1001 trial. Administration of Ad26.COV2.S was intramuscular, either once or twice 56 days apart. The study's findings and limits: Assessments of TCR breadth and depth may have underestimated the total T cell responses.

This table comes from immunoSEQ multiplex PCR, and its TCRdb copy is limited to in-frame clones, with some not included. This table holds 350,000 to 400,000 clones, approximately 90% found once. Details on this clone: The antigen is unknown.

Unmatched junction bases numbered 12, after V lost 1 base and J lost 9 bases. The CDR3 runs 16 residues. From germline, CDR1 is SGHDT and CDR2 YYEEEE. Stated treatment: 19 received Ad26.COV2.S at low or high dose, single or two shots; 5 received placebo; per-sample allocation not given. Repertoires come from day 63 after the first vaccine or placebo injection. At a Boston site, the person donating was an adult of 18-55 years. The clonotype was recovered from a person between 18 and 59 years old who received the Ad26.COV2.S COVID-19 vaccine or a placebo. This chain uses TRBV5-6 with TRBJ1-4; 7 bases are a match to TRBD1. The specimen comprised peripheral blood, sampled in a trial of Ad26.COV2.S vaccine versus placebo. DNA of the CDR3: TGTGCCAGCAGCTTGCGGCAGGGAGGGGGCTCTAAAAAACTGTTTTTT. Protein: CASSLRQGGGSKKLFF.